This record concerns one TCR beta chain sequence. Its antigen remains unknown. This sample is drawn from a study of blood T cells in healthy people across ages. A sample-barcoded 5' primer and a J-beta primer mix were used in a second PCR of about 7 to 12 cycles. A single record per CDR3 protein comes from TCRdb applying MiXCR to the 5' RACE reads. This sample has almost 800,000 distinct CDR3 sequences, with 58% found just once. The CDR3 spans 14 residues. CDR1 SGHTA and CDR2 FQGNSA come from the germline V gene. Findings and caveats of the study: There was no known CMV status for donors, so expanded clonotype changes were possibly confounded.

The receptor's source is a young man in good health. The rearrangement uses TRBV7-2 and TRBJ2-7, with no clear D. The J call may be wrong; the DNA end is better matched by TRBJ2-5. Sequencing was done on a sample of blood. This CDR3 reads CASSREVRSETQYF. The CDR3 DNA sequence: TGTGCCAGCAGCCGCGAGGTACGCAGCGAGACCCAGTACTTC.